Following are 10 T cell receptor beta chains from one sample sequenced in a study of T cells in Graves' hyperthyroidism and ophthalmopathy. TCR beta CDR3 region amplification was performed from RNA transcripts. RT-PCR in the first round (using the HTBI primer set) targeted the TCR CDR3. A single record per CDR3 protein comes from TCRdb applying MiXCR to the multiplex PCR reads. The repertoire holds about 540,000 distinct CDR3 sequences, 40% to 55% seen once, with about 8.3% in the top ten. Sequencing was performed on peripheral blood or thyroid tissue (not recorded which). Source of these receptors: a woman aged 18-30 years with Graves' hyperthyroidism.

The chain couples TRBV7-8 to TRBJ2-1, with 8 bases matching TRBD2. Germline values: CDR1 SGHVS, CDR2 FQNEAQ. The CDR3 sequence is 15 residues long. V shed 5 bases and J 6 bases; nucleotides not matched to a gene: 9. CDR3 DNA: TGTGCCAGCAGCCCCCAGAGCGGGAGTTTCAATGAGCAGTTCTTC. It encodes CASSPQSGSFNEQFF.

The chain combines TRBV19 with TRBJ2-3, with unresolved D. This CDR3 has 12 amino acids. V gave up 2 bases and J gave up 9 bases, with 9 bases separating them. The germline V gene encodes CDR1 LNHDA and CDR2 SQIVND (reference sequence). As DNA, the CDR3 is TGTGCCAGTAGTATACAAACCGGCACGCAGTATTTT. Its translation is CASSIQTGTQYF.

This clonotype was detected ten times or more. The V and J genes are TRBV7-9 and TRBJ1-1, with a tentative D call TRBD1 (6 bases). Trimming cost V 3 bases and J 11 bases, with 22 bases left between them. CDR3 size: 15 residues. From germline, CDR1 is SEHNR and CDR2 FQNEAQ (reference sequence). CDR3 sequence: CASSFFRGQISNAFF. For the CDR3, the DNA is TGTGCCAGCAGCTTCTTCAGGGGACAAATTTCTAACGCTTTCTTT. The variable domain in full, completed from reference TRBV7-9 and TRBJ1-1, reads DTGVSQNPRHKITKRGQNVTFRCDPISEHNRLYWYRQTLGQGPEFLTYFQNEAQLEKSRLLSDRFSAERPKGSFSTLEIQRTEQGDSAMYLCASSFFRGQISNAFFGQGTRLTVV.

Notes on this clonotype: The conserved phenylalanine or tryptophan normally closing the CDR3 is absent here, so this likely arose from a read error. This CDR3 reads CASKLTGQETQYL. The CDR3 coding sequence is TGTGCCAGCAAGCTGACAGGGCAAGAGACCCAGTACCTC. This chain links TRBV9 with TRBJ2-5, with 7 positions matching TRBD1. Germline V CDR1 and CDR2: SGDLS, YYNGEE. V shed 6 bases, J shed 2 bases, and the junction held 4 bases outside the gene matches. The CDR3 runs 13 residues.

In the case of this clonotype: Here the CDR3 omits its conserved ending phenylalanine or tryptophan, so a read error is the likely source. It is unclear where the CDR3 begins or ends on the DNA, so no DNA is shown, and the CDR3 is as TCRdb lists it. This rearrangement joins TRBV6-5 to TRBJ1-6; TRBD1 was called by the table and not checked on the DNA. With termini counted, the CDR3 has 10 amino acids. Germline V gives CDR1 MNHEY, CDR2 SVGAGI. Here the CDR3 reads CASSYSPGYY.

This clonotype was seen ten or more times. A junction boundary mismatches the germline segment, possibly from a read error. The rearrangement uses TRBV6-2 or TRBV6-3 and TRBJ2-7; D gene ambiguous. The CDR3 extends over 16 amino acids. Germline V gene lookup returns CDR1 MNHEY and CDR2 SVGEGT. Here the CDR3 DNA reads TGTGCCAGCAGTTACTCGATAGTGGTCAGCTCCTACGAGCAATACTTC. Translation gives CASSYSIVVSSYEQYF.

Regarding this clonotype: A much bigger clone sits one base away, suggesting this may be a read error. The CDR3 DNA reads TGTGCCAGTAGTATAGTCCATGGTATTTTCGGGGAGCTGTTTTTT. Its protein product is CASSIVHGIFGELFF. The chain uses TRBV19 and TRBJ2-2; D gene ambiguous. There are 15 residues in the CDR3. The ends were cut back, 1 base at V and 7 bases at J, with 13 bases in the middle. Germline assignment: CDR1 LNHDA and CDR2 SQIVND (reference sequence). The full variable domain, in which reference TRBV19 and TRBJ2-2 provide the parts outside the CDR3, is DGGITQSPKYLFRKEGQNVTLSCEQNLNHDAMYWYRQDPGQGLRLIYYSQIVNDFQKGDIAEGYSVSREKKESFPLTVTSAQKNPTAFYLCASSIVHGIFGELFFGEGSRLTVL.

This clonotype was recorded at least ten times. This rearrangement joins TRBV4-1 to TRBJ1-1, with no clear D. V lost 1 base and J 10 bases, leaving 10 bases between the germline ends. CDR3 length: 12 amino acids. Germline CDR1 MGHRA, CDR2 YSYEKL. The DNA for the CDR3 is TGCGCCAGCAGCCAAGTTTCGTCTGCAGCTTTCTTT. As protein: CASSQVSSAAFF.

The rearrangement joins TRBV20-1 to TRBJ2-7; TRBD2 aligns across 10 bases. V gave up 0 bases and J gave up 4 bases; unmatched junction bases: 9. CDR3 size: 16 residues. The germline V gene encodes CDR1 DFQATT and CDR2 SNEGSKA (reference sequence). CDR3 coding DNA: TGCAGTGCTAGAGATTTGGGGGCTAGCGGGAGTTACGAGCAGTACTTC. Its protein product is CSARDLGASGSYEQYF.

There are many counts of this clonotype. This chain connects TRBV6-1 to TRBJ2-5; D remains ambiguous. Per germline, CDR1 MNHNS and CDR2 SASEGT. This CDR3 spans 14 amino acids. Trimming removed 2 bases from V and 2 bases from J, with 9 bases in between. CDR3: CASSELPRQETQYF. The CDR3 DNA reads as TGTGCCAGCAGTGAACTTCCAAGACAAGAGACCCAGTACTTC.